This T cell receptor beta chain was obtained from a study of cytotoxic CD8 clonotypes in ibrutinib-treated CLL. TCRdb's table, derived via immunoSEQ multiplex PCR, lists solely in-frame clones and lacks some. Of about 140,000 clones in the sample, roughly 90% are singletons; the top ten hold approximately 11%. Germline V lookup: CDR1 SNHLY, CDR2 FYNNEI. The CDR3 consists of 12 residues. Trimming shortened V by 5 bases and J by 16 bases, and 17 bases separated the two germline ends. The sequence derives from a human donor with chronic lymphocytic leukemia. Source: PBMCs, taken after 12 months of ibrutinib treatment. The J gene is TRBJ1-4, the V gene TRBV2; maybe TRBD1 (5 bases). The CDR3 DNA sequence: TGTGCCAGCAGTCAGGGAACTGGGGTGTGGTTTTTT. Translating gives CASSQGTGVWFF.